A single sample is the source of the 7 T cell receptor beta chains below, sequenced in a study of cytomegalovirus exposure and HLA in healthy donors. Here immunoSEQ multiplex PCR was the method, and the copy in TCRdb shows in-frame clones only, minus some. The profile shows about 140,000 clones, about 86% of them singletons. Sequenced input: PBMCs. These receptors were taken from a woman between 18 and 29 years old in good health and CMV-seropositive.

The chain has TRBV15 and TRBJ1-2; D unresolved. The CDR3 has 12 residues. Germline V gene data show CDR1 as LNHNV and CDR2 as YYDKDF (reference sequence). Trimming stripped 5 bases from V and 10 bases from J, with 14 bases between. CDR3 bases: TGTGCCACCAGCCCCCCGTCGGGATACTACACCTTC. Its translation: CATSPPSGYYTF.

The CDR3 DNA sequence: TGTGCCAGCAGTGAAGCCCCCAGGGGCGAGCAGTACTTC. This sequence encodes CASSEAPRGEQYF. This chain links TRBV6-1 with TRBJ2-7; weak D call: TRBD1 (6 bases). Germline assignment: CDR1 MNHNS and CDR2 SASEGT. This CDR3 is built from 13 residues. Trimming shortened V by 0 bases and J by 6 bases, and 9 bases separated the two germline ends.

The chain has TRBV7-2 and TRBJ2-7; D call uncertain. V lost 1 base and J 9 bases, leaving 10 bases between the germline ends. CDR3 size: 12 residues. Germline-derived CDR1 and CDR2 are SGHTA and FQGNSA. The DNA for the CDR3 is TGTGCCAGCAGCTTAGAATCCAGCGTGCAGTACTTC. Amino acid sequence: CASSLESSVQYF.

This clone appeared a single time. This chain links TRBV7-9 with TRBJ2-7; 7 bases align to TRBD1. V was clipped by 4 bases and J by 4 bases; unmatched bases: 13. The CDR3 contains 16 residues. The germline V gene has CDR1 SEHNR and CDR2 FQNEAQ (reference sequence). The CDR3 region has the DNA TGTGCCAGCAGCTCAGAAACAGGGGACCGACGGTACGAGCAGTACTTC. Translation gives CASSSETGDRRYEQYF.

CDR3 sequence: CASSSLGGTYNEQFF. The DNA of the CDR3 is TGTGCCAGCAGCTCCCTCGGAGGCACCTACAATGAGCAGTTCTTC. The rearrangement uses TRBV9 and TRBJ2-1; D perhaps matches TRBD2 (5 bases). The CDR3 runs to 15 residues. The germline V gene has CDR1 SGDLS and CDR2 YYNGEE. The V end lost 4 bases, the J end lost 2 bases, and 13 bases lay between the germline ends.

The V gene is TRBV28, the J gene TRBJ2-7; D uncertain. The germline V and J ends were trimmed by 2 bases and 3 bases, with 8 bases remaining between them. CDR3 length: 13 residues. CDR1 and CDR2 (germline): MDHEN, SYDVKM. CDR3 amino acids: CASSLEQSYEQYF. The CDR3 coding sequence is TGTGCCAGCAGTTTAGAACAGAGCTACGAGCAGTACTTC.

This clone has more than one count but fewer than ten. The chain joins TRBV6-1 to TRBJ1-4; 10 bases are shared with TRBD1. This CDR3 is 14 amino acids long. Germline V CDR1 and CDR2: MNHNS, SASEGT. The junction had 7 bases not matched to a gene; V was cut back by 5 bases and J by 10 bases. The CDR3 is CASSTDRGNGKLFF. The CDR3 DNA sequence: TGTGCCAGCAGTACGGACAGGGGGAACGGAAAACTGTTTTTT.